This entry features one T cell receptor beta chain sequence. This clonotype was seen a few times. What this receptor recognizes is not known. No base-level quality is on record; no much larger clone is a single base apart. The data derive from a study of identical twins (dated by TCRdb to between 2015 and 2016). As for the study more broadly: To test whether fetal clonotypes persist, this study deep-sequenced TCR alpha and beta repertoires from monozygotic twins, from unrelated adults of various ages, and from cord blood. Replicate twin experiments were performed at different times using different library preparation protocols to rule out contamination. Summary of the overall study and its limitations: A weaker excess of twin sharing was found in beta out-of-frame sequences because the signal-to-noise ratio was lowered by fewer shared sequences. Zero-insertion analyses could be partly confounded by invariant T cells such as MAIT and iNKT, although diverse VJ usage argued against such confounding for most clonotypes. Abundant cord blood beta clonotypes carried fewer insertions; young adult naive repertoires showed a weaker similar trend, while memory repertoires showed none. Conclusions relied on cross-sectional statistical analysis, since the same donors could not be followed over many years. In monozygotic twins, recombination models systematically underestimated out-of-frame TCR alpha sharing, but the models matched the sharing seen between unrelated individuals. Compared with coincidental sharing between unrelated individuals, an excess of low generation-probability sequences was observed among out-of-frame TCR alpha sequences shared between twins.

Libraries were made using 5' RACE. The sequencer listed for this sample is Illumina HiSeq 2000. Template switching added a universal primer binding site, and the final cDNA carried a unique molecular identifier that allowed TCR cDNA molecules to be counted accurately. Specific primers in the conserved constant-segment region were used to synthesize first-strand cDNA for TCR alpha and beta chains. To control for contamination, every cDNA library was double barcoded, receiving both a SMART-Mk sample barcode and Illumina barcodes. TruSeq adapter sequences along with Illumina sample barcodes were introduced in two successive PCR steps. The TCR alpha and beta cDNA libraries were sequenced on the Illumina HiSeq platform using custom primers. The authors' analysis ran thus. MiGEC processed the raw reads to extract unique molecular identifiers, while MiXCR was used to determine the CDR3 positions. For each individual, recombination models were inferred using an EM algorithm with the repgenHMM and IGoR tools. Shared clonotype analysis was performed with the tcR package in R, normalizing sharing by the product of cloneset sizes. Out-of-frame nonproductive sequences were analyzed to study raw recombination free of thymic and clonal selection effects. TCRdb reprocessed the public reads (quality trimming at Q25 with fastp, clone calling with MiXCR) and kept in-frame beta chains. All rows with the same CDR3 protein become a single entry with the most common DNA and genes. What appears here as the V and J calls and clone size reflects TCRdb's work, not the paper's. Present in this sample are roughly 240,000 distinct CDR3 sequences, approximately 8% of which were seen just once. The biggest ten clones account for less than 6.5% of the sample.

Every donor was a healthy Caucasian. Three pairs of female monozygotic twins, all aged roughly 18 to 30 years, made up the twin cohort. Positive isolation kits from Invitrogen were used to isolate CD4+ and CD8+ T cell populations. These data also formed part of another study, on yellow fever vaccine responses in identical twins. The second source states: According to the authors, the vaccine-induced T cell response in identical twins seemed to be partly convergent and partly specific to each individual. In the study, vaccine-responding T cell clones were precisely tracked in identical twins.

Sequencing used CD8+ T cells sorted from blood. The receptor's source is a woman between 18 and 29 years old in good health.

In nucleotides, the sequence is TGTGCCAGCAGTTTCAGGGGGCCCAACACCGGGGAGCTGTTTTTT. The resulting protein is CASSFRGPNTGELFF. The rearranged chain carries TRBV12-3 or TRBV12-4 and TRBJ2-2, with TRBD1 identical over 8 junction bases. Its CDR3 holds 15 amino acids, cysteine through phenylalanine. The retained sequence is limited to the CDR3, 45 bases, with the frame set at the first base. V lost 3 bases and J lost 2 bases, and the count of bases not matched to a germline gene is 2.